Below, 4 T cell receptor beta chains from the same sample are listed, as sequenced in a study of T cells in Graves' hyperthyroidism and ophthalmopathy. RNA transcripts provided the source from which TCR beta CDR3 regions were amplified. Researchers ran a first-round RT-PCR on the TCR CDR3 using the HTBI primer set. One entry per CDR3 protein results from TCRdb running MiXCR on the multiplex PCR reads. The sample lists roughly 380,000 distinct CDR3 sequences, less than 20% occurring once. Sequencing input: blood. Receptors originate from a woman in her 40s with Graves' ophthalmopathy.

This chain joins TRBV11-2 and TRBJ2-1; no reliable D call. The CDR3 spans 15 residues. Germline assignment: CDR1 SGHAT and CDR2 FQNNGV. V was trimmed by 7 bases and J by 4 bases, leaving 17 bases between them. The CDR3 sequence: CASTPTTTLYNEQFF. CDR3 nucleotide sequence: TGTGCCAGCACCCCGACCACGACCCTTTACAATGAGCAGTTCTTC.

At least ten counts were recorded for this clonotype. The chain has TRBV5-6 and TRBJ2-7; 10 bases fit TRBD2. V was clipped by 1 base and J by 0 bases; unmatched bases: 7. Germline V gene lookup returns CDR1 SGHDT and CDR2 YYEEEE. CDR3 length: 17 amino acids. The CDR3 sequence: CASSLRLAGVHSYEQYF. CDR3 sequence (DNA): TGTGCCAGCAGCTTGAGGCTAGCGGGAGTTCACTCCTACGAGCAGTACTTC.

At least ten counts were recorded for this clonotype. The chain combines TRBV27 with TRBJ2-5; 9 bases are a match to TRBD1. V was clipped by 4 bases and J by 4 bases; unmatched bases: 7. The V gene's germline CDR1 is MNHEY and CDR2 SMNVEV (reference sequence). The CDR3 is 15 amino acids. CDR3 sequence (DNA): TGTGCCAGCAGTTCGAGGGACAGGGCTGGAGAGACCCAGTACTTC. Protein sequence: CASSSRDRAGETQYF.

The sample holds many counts of this clonotype. The rearrangement joins TRBV5-1 to TRBJ2-7, with 7 bases aligning to TRBD1. Germline V lookup: CDR1 SGHRS, CDR2 YFSETQ. There are 12 residues in the CDR3. The V gene end was trimmed by 4 bases and the J gene end by 4 bases; junction bases not matched to a gene: 2. The CDR3 sequence is CASSGGQYEQYF. DNA for the CDR3: TGCGCCAGCAGCGGGGGACAGTACGAGCAGTACTTC.